The rows below give T cell receptor beta chains drawn from one sample of a study of identical twins. TCRdb called the 5' RACE reads again in MiXCR, with one record for every CDR3 protein. The sample has around 570,000 distinct CDR3 sequences, 9.5% to 10% seen once. These data also formed part of another study, on yellow fever vaccine responses in identical twins.

The specimen sequenced was PBMCs. The receptors were sampled from a woman under 30 in good health. CDR3s include the opening cysteine and the closing phenylalanine or tryptophan. A D gene is named only where the DNA matches it firmly. Size tells how often a clone was seen (once, few, many) or the class of an expanded clone, and some rows leave it out.

clone_size	d_call	j_call	v_call	cdr3_nt	cdr3_aa
.	TRBD1	TRBJ1-1	TRBV6-1	TGTGCCAGCGACAGGGGGCACACTGAAGCTTTCTTT	CASDRGHTEAFF
.	.	TRBJ2-2	TRBV2	TGTGCCACCTGGGGTACTGGCGGGGAGCTGTTTTTT	CATWGTGGELFF
.	.	TRBJ2-7	TRBV25-1	TGTGCCAGCGGGGGACTGTACGAGCAGTACTTC	CASGGLYEQYF
.	TRBD1	TRBJ2-1	TRBV19	TGTGCCAGTACTATCGACAGGGGGTACTACAATGAGCAGTTCTTC	CASTIDRGYYNEQFF
few	.	TRBJ1-2	TRBV6-5	TGTGCCAGCAGTTCTACAGGGAGACACGGCTACACCTTC	CASSSTGRHGYTF
many	.	TRBJ2-1	TRBV5-1	TGCGCCAGCAATAAGGCCCCGGGGAATGAGCAGTTCTTC	CASNKAPGNEQFF
few	.	TRBJ2-5	TRBV7-2	TGTGCCAGCAGCTCGCGGACAGCCCTTATCCCTGAGACCCAGTACTTC	CASSSRTALIPETQYF
few	.	TRBJ2-3	TRBV7-9	TGTGCCAGCAGCCCTGTTAGGGACTTCACAGATACGCAGTATTTT	CASSPVRDFTDTQYF
few	.	TRBJ2-3	TRBV12-3/TRBV12-4	TGTGCCAGCAGCCCACAATGGGTTGGGACAGATACGCAGTATTTT	CASSPQWVGTDTQYF
many	TRBD2	TRBJ2-3	TRBV12-3/TRBV12-4	TGTGCCAGCAGTTTAACTAGCGGGGCATGGGATACGCAGTATTTT	CASSLTSGAWDTQYF
few	.	TRBJ1-2	TRBV20-1	TGCAGTGCTGAAGACAGGCATACTAACTATGGCTACACCTTC	CSAEDRHTNYGYTF
.	.	TRBJ2-3	TRBV7-2	TGTGCCAGCACCCTAGTCCGGGAGGATACGCAGTATTTT	CASTLVREDTQYF
.	.	TRBJ2-2	TRBV28	TGTGCCAGCAAAGGGTCAGGAATTATCCCCGGGGAGCTGTTTTTT	CASKGSGIIPGELFF
many	TRBD2	TRBJ2-7	TRBV20-1	TGCAGTGCTAGAAGCATAGCGGGAGGGCTCTACGAGCAGTACTTC	CSARSIAGGLYEQYF
few	.	TRBJ2-3	TRBV6-1	TGTGCCAGCACTGAGGGGTGGAGCACAGATACGCAGTATTTT	CASTEGWSTDTQYF
.	.	TRBJ1-1	TRBV12-3/TRBV12-4	TGTGCCAGCAGTTTAGGGGGTGGTGTCAGGGCTGCTGAAGCTTTCTTT	CASSLGGGVRAAEAFF
many	.	TRBJ2-1	TRBV4-3	TGCGCCAGCAGCCAAGTTTCGGCAGGCGGGACTTTAGGCAATGAGCAGTTCTTC	CASSQVSAGGTLGNEQFF
few	TRBD2	TRBJ2-3	TRBV6-5	TGTGCCAGCAGTTACTCCCAGCGGGGGGGCTTGAGAATGGATACGCAGTATTTT	CASSYSQRGGLRMDTQYF
few	TRBD2	TRBJ2-5	TRBV5-6	TGTGCCAGCAGCTTGGCCGCAGCGGGGGGTGATTACCAAGAGACCCAGTACTTC	CASSLAAAGGDYQETQYF
.	TRBD2	TRBJ2-7	TRBV29-1	TGCAGCGTTGAGGGAGCGGGGCCAAATCAGTACTTC	CSVEGAGPNQYF
.	.	TRBJ2-1	TRBV4-3	TGCGCCAGCAGCCAAGATAGGGGGTTAGTCTACAATGAGCAGTTCTTC	CASSQDRGLVYNEQFF
many	.	TRBJ2-1	TRBV5-5	TGTGCCAGCAGTCTTCTAGGTAGCTCCTACAATGAGCAGTTCTTC	CASSLLGSSYNEQFF
.	TRBD1	TRBJ2-7	TRBV6-2/TRBV6-3	TGTGCCAGCAGTAACCCCGACTACAGGGGGTACGAGCAGTACTTC	CASSNPDYRGYEQYF
few	.	TRBJ2-5	TRBV20-1	TGCAGCTCCGGGAAAAAGCGAGAGACCCAGTACTTC	CSSGKKRETQYF
.	.	TRBJ2-5	TRBV4-1	TGCGCCAGCAGCCACCCGGGACTTGACGTGCGACAGTACTTC	CASSHPGLDVRQYF
few	.	TRBJ2-7	TRBV4-2	TGTGCCAGCAGCCAAGAGGCCGGAGGAATTTCCTACGAGCAGTACTTC	CASSQEAGGISYEQYF
.	TRBD2	TRBJ2-1	TRBV5-1	TGCGCCAGCAGCTCAGGGACTAGCGGGACGCTTGAGCAGTTCTTC	CASSSGTSGTLEQFF
many	TRBD1	TRBJ2-7	TRBV20-1	TGCAGTGCAGCCGGGACAGGGAACTTTTACGAGCAGTACTTC	CSAAGTGNFYEQYF
few	.	TRBJ2-1	TRBV5-6	TGTGCCAGCAGCTTGGTTCGCATGGGCTACAATGAGCAGTTCTTC	CASSLVRMGYNEQFF
few	TRBD1	TRBJ2-1	TRBV28	TGTGCCAGCAACCCTGGGACAGACTACAATGAGCAGTTCTTC	CASNPGTDYNEQFF
.	.	TRBJ2-7	TRBV4-3	TGCGCCAGCAGCCAAGTTGTCCACAGGGTTGGCGACGAGCAGTACTTC	CASSQVVHRVGDEQYF
few	TRBD1	TRBJ2-7	TRBV29-1	TGCAGCGTGGGTGCGGGGACAGGGCTCTACGAGCAGTACTTC	CSVGAGTGLYEQYF
.	TRBD2	TRBJ2-3	TRBV20-1	TGCTGTGCTAGACATCTAGCGGGATCTGAACGCACAGATACGCAGTATTTT	CCARHLAGSERTDTQYF
.	.	TRBJ2-3	TRBV9	TGTGCCAGCAGCGTAGGATCGGTATTGGGCACAGATACGCAGTATTTT	CASSVGSVLGTDTQYF
.	.	TRBJ2-7	TRBV27	TGTGCCAGCGTGGGGAGTCTTTCCTACGAGCAGTACTTC	CASVGSLSYEQYF
few	TRBD1	TRBJ1-4	TRBV30	TGTGCCTGGAGCCTCGGACAGGGAAATGAAAAACTGTTTTTT	CAWSLGQGNEKLFF
few	TRBD2	TRBJ2-1	TRBV10-2	TGCGCCAGCAGTGACCCGAGGGGCGGGAGAGTACGCAATGAGCAGTTCTTC	CASSDPRGGRVRNEQFF
many	TRBD1	TRBJ2-4	TRBV7-9	TGTGCCAGCAGCTTACACAGCGACAGGGTACAAAACATTCAGTACTTC	CASSLHSDRVQNIQYF
many	.	TRBJ2-3	TRBV12-3/TRBV12-4	TGTGCCAGTACTGCCTACACAGATACGCAGTATTTT	CASTAYTDTQYF
few	.	TRBJ2-7	TRBV12-3/TRBV12-4	TGTGCCAGCAGTTATAATAGGCTCTACGAGCAGTACTTC	CASSYNRLYEQYF
.	TRBD1	TRBJ1-2	TRBV2	TGTGCCAGCTCACCGGGACAGCGGGTCTACACCTTC	CASSPGQRVYTF
.	TRBD2	TRBJ2-5	TRBV20-1	TGCAGTGCTTCTCTAGCGGGAAACCAAGAGACCCAGTACTTC	CSASLAGNQETQYF
.	.	TRBJ2-2	TRBV12-3/TRBV12-4	TGTGCCAGCAGTTTCTTTCTGCGGGGACCGAACACCGGGGAGCTGTTTTTT	CASSFFLRGPNTGELFF